This entry lists 14 T cell receptor beta chains sequenced from one sample in a study of T cells in Graves' hyperthyroidism and ophthalmopathy. TCR beta CDR3 regions were amplified from RNA transcripts. The HTBI primer set was used in a first-round RT-PCR of the TCR CDR3. Each CDR3 protein gets one entry after TCRdb re-called the multiplex PCR reads with MiXCR. The table shows some 560,000 distinct CDR3 sequences, with 13% to 15% occurring only once. Sequences were obtained from blood. The receptor set was obtained from a woman aged 40 to 49 with Graves' hyperthyroidism.

This clonotype was seen repeatedly, ten times or more. The CDR3 nucleotides read TGCAGTGCTAAAGCGGAGACCCAGTACTTC. It is translated as CSAKAETQYF. This rearrangement joins TRBV20-1 to TRBJ2-5; D not resolved. The CDR3 sequence is 10 residues long. Germline CDR1 reads DFQATT; CDR2 reads SNEGSKA (reference sequence). Deletions cut 4 bases from V and 5 bases from J, with 5 bases between.

This chain links TRBV12-3 or TRBV12-4 with TRBJ2-2, with 8 bases matching TRBD1. This CDR3 spans 16 amino acids. Trimming took 5 bases from V and 5 from J; bases not matched to a gene: 10. The CDR3 sequence: CASSTQGAFWTGELFF. The DNA for the CDR3 is TGTGCCAGCAGTACCCAGGGGGCTTTCTGGACCGGGGAGCTGTTTTTT.

The table lists this clonotype with a count of one. The CDR3 is CASSGLLPSGSSYNEQFF. The CDR3 region has the DNA TGTGCCAGCAGCGGCCTCCTGCCTAGCGGGAGCTCCTACAATGAGCAGTTCTTC. The chain recombines TRBV5-6 with TRBJ2-1; 10 bases line up with TRBD2. Trimming cost V 4 bases and J 0 bases; bases outside gene matches: 10. This CDR3 region has 18 residues. From germline, CDR1 is SGHDT and CDR2 YYEEEE.

This clonotype was found many times. The chain recombines TRBV5-6 with TRBJ2-1; D possibly corresponds to TRBD2 (5 bases). This CDR3 comprises 17 residues. Per germline, CDR1 SGHDT and CDR2 YYEEEE. The germline V and J ends were trimmed by 0 bases and 0 bases, with 13 bases remaining between them. The CDR3 loop is CASSLALAPSSYNEQFF. CDR3 DNA sequence: TGTGCCAGCAGCTTGGCCTTAGCGCCGAGCTCCTACAATGAGCAGTTCTTC.

The chain combines TRBV9 with TRBJ1-4; D perhaps matches TRBD1 (6 bases). CDR3 length equals 18 residues. Germline V CDR1 and CDR2: SGDLS, YYNGEE. V dropped 0 bases and J dropped 0 bases, with 15 bases sitting between them. CDR3 DNA: TGTGCCAGCAGCGTAGGTGTATCAGGGGTTGCAACTAATGAAAAACTGTTTTTT. Amino acid sequence: CASSVGVSGVATNEKLFF.

This clonotype was counted many times. The V and J genes are TRBV20-1 and TRBJ2-7; unclear D gene. The CDR3 loop spans 12 amino acids. Germline V gene lookup returns CDR1 DFQATT and CDR2 SNEGSKA (reference sequence). Trimming took off 6 bases at V and 3 bases at J, with 12 bases between the two ends. CDR3 nucleotides: TGCAGTGCCCCCGTGGCGAACTACGAGCAGTACTTC. Encoded protein: CSAPVANYEQYF.

This clonotype has at least ten counts. The V gene is TRBV20-1, the J gene TRBJ2-1; D call uncertain. Germline V CDR1 and CDR2: DFQATT, SNEGSKA (reference sequence). The ends were cut back, 1 base at V and 0 bases at J, with 4 bases in the middle. CDR3 size: 13 residues. For the CDR3, the DNA is TGCAGTGCTAGAGGAGGCTCCTACAATGAGCAGTTCTTC. It encodes CSARGGSYNEQFF.

This clonotype was observed at least ten times. The rearrangement joins TRBV27 to TRBJ1-1; D is undetermined. Germline assignment: CDR1 MNHEY and CDR2 SMNVEV (reference sequence). This CDR3 region has 14 residues. V dropped 4 bases and J dropped 5 bases, with 14 bases sitting between them. The DNA of the CDR3 is TGTGCCAGCAGTTGGGAGGGAAAGAGAACTGAAGCTTTCTTT. As protein: CASSWEGKRTEAFF.

This clonotype was recorded a few times. This sequence joins TRBV2 and TRBJ2-2; the D gene is possibly TRBD1 (8 bases). Trimming took off 8 bases at V and 7 bases at J, with 20 bases between the two ends. The CDR3 runs to 15 residues. Germline values: CDR1 SNHLY, CDR2 FYNNEI. In DNA, the CDR3 is TGTGCCAGCTACTCAGGACAGGGCGGGGGCGGGGAGCTGTTTTTT. It translates to CASYSGQGGGGELFF.

This chain links TRBV28 with TRBJ1-6; TRBD1 might be the D (5 bases). V shed 6 bases and J shed 12 bases, with 15 bases lying between them. The CDR3 is 13 residues long. Germline V gives CDR1 MDHEN, CDR2 SYDVKM. CDR3 residues: CASSPGAQIPLHF. The CDR3 region has the DNA TGTGCCAGCAGCCCCGGGGCACAAATACCCCTCCACTTT.

Ten or more counts support this clonotype. The rearrangement uses TRBV12-3 or TRBV12-4 and TRBJ2-2, with D unresolved. This CDR3 has 13 amino acids. V was pared by 6 bases and J by 6 bases, with 11 bases between. The CDR3 region is CASSPDTAGELFF. The CDR3 coding sequence is TGTGCCAGCAGCCCGGATACAGCCGGGGAGCTGTTTTTT.

This clonotype appeared many times. This chain connects TRBV7-8 to TRBJ2-3, with D perhaps matching TRBD1 (5 bases). The CDR3 is made up of 16 amino acids. Germline loops: CDR1 SGHVS, CDR2 FQNEAQ. Trimming pared 6 bases from V and 0 bases from J, leaving 16 bases between. CDR3 region: CASRLKAQGSTDTQYF. The CDR3 DNA reads TGTGCCAGCAGACTAAAGGCCCAGGGCAGCACAGATACGCAGTATTTT.

In its sample, this clonotype was seen many times. The rearrangement joins TRBV9 to TRBJ2-1, with 13 positions matching TRBD2. This CDR3 comprises 15 residues. The V gene end was trimmed by 4 bases and the J gene end by 6 bases; junction bases not matched to a gene: 4. Germline V gene lookup returns CDR1 SGDLS and CDR2 YYNGEE. The CDR3 here is CASSTRTSGSNEQFF. For the CDR3, the DNA is TGTGCCAGCAGCACCCGGACTAGCGGGAGCAATGAGCAGTTCTTC.

The genes are TRBV20-1 and TRBJ2-7; weak D call: TRBD1 (6 bases). V was cut by 6 bases and J by 4 bases, with 13 bases left in between. CDR1 and CDR2 (germline): DFQATT, SNEGSKA (reference sequence). The CDR3 is made up of 12 amino acids. CDR3: CSATTGGYEQYF. CDR3 nucleotide sequence: TGCAGTGCCACGACAGGAGGATACGAGCAGTACTTC.